This T cell receptor beta chain was obtained from a study of T cells after yellow fever vaccination (dated 2019 in TCRdb). Context from the whole study: Libraries from fractions with low cell numbers were prepared with the SMART-Seq v4 Ultra Low Input RNA kit. Bulk TCR alpha and beta repertoires were sequenced longitudinally to track T-cell clones before and after primary and booster YFV17D yellow fever vaccination. Blood was collected at multiple timepoints before and after primary and secondary immunization, and bulk PBMC replicates and cell subsets were isolated. Two healthy male donors, one aged 18 to 29 and one aged 30 to 40 years, were included in the cohort.

This clonotype was detected a few times. It lacks a known antigen. No much larger clonotype is one base removed from it; base qualities were not supplied. Synthesis of TCR cDNA relied on 5'RACE template switching, a step that introduced a universal primer site along with unique molecular identifiers. Priming for cDNA synthesis came from both the TCR alpha and TCR beta constant segments. Two PCR steps were used to amplify libraries, with sample barcodes and sequencing adapters being added in the second step. Libraries were sequenced on Illumina HiSeq 2500 (2x100 bp) or NovaSeq (2x150 bp). The study's processing was this. MIGEC was used to demultiplex reads and collapse the reads into UMI consensus sequences, and MiXCR was used for V(D)J alignment. Vaccine-responding clonotypes were defined with edgeR using replicate PBMC samples, requiring FDR below 0.01 and a log2 fold change above 5 up to day 15. Each bulk clonotype received a CD4 or CD8 identity based on whether the sequenced CD4 or CD8 repertoire contained that clonotype at higher abundance. TCRdb ran its own pipeline on the public reads, namely fastp trimming at Q25 and MiXCR clone calling, and kept in-frame beta chains. CDR3 protein sequences are deduplicated, and each keeps its most common genes and DNA. The authors' filters were not applied to this entry. This sample is represented by 350,000 to 450,000 distinct CDR3 sequences; approximately 6% of them were singletons. Jointly, the top ten make up over 14% of the sample.

General study outcomes and caveats: After the booster, most of the clones that had expanded following primary vaccination were detected again (roughly 96% of CD4 and 80% to 90% of CD8), which suggests that memory was broadly maintained. The secondary T-cell response was found to be weaker but faster than the primary response, with a peak reached on day 5 rather than on day 15. Because only a couple of donors were included in the study, the extent to which the findings can be generalized is limited. Computational filtering was needed because FACS-sorted repertoires could contain abundant contaminating clonotypes from the bulk population. A small share of clonotypes occurred in both CD4 and CD8 compartments, likely arising from convergent recombination.

The label giving this sample's treatment or condition can be read as: live attenuated yellow fever vaccine strain. Two biological replicates of bulk PBMCs were collected at each blood-draw timepoint. A standard Ficoll-Paque protocol was used to isolate PBMCs from peripheral blood. TriZol was used to extract RNA from bulk PBMCs, from CD4 and CD8 fractions, and from dextramer-positive and dextramer-negative fractions. Sequences were derived from PBMCs, sampled 5 days after the yellow fever booster vaccination. The clonotype was recovered from a man aged 30 to 45 who received the YFV17D yellow fever vaccine.

The CDR3 region has the sequence CASSSTSGRRETQYF. The sequenced DNA: TGTGCCAGCAGCTCGACTAGCGGGAGGAGGGAGACCCAGTACTTC. The sequence joins TRBV11-2 to TRBJ2-5, with TRBD2 identical over 13 junction bases. The germline V gene supplies CDR1 SGHAT and CDR2 FQNNGV. For this chain, trimming is 4 bases at the V end and 5 bases at the J end, and the number of junction bases without a gene match is 4. Including the terminal cysteine and phenylalanine, the CDR3 comprises 15 residues. Only the CDR3 portion is preserved as DNA: 45 bases, with reading frame beginning at the first base. The CDR3 plus the reference TRBV11-2 and TRBJ2-5 genes for the other parts give the full variable domain: EAGVAQSPRYKIIEKRQSVAFWCNPISGHATLYWYQQILGQGPKLLIQFQNNGVVDDSQLPKDRFSAERLKGVDSTLKIQPAKLEDSAVYLCASSSTSGRRETQYFGPGTRLLVL.